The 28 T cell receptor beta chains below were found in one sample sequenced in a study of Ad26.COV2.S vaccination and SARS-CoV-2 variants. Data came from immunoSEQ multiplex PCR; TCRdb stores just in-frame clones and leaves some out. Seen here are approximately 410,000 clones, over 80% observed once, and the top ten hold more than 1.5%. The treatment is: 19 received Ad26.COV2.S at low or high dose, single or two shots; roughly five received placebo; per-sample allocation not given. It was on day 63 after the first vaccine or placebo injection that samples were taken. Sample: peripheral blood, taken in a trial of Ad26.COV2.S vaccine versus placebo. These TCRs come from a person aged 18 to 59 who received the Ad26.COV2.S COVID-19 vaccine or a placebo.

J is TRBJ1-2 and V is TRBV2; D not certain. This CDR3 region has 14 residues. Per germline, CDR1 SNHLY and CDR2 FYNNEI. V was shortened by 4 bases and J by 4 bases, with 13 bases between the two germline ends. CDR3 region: CASSATSSVYGYTF. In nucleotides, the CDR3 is TGTGCCAGCAGTGCAACATCCTCGGTCTATGGCTACACCTTC.

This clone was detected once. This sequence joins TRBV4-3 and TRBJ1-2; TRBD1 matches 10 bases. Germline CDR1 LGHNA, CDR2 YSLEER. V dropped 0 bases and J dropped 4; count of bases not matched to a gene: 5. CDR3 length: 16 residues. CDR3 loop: CASSQDDRGLIYGYTF. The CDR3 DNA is TGCGCCAGCAGCCAAGATGACAGGGGGCTAATCTATGGCTACACCTTC.

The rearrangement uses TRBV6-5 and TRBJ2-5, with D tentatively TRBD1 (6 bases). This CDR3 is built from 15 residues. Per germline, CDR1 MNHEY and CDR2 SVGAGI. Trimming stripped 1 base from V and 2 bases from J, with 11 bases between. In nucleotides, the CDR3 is TGTGCCAGCAGTTACTTACAGGGTTATCAAGAGACCCAGTACTTC. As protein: CASSYLQGYQETQYF.

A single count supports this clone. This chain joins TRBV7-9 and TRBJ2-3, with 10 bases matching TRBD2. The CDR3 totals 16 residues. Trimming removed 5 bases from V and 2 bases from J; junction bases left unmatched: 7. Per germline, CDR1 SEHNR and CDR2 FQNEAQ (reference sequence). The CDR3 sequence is CASSTSSGGPTDTQYF. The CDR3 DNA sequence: TGTGCCAGCAGCACCTCTAGCGGGGGCCCCACAGATACGCAGTATTTT.

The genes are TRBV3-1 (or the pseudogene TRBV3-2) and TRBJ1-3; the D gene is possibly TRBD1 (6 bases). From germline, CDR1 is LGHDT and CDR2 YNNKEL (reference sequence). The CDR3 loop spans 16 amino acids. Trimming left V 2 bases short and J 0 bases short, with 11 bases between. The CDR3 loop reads CASSQRGPSSGNTIYF. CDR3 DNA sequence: TGTGCCAGCAGCCAACGGGGGCCAAGCTCTGGAAACACCATATATTTT.

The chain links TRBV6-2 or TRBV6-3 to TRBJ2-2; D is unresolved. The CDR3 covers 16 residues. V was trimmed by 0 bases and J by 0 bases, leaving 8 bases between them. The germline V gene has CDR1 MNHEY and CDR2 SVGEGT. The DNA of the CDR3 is TGTGCCAGCAGTTACTCAAGGCCCTCGAACACCGGGGAGCTGTTTTTT. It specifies CASSYSRPSNTGELFF.

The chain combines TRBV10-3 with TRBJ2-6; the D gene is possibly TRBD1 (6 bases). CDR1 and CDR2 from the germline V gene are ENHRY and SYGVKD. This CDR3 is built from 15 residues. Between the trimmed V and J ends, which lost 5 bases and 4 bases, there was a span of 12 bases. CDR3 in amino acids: CAISNTGTGANVLTF. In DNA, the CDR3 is TGTGCCATCAGTAACACAGGGACGGGGGCCAACGTCCTGACTTTC.

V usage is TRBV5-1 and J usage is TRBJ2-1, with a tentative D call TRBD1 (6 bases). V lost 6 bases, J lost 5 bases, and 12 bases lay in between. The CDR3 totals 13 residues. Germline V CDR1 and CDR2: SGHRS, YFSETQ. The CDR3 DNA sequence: TGCGCCAGCACCCAAGGGGGAAACAATGAGCAGTTCTTC. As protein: CASTQGGNNEQFF.

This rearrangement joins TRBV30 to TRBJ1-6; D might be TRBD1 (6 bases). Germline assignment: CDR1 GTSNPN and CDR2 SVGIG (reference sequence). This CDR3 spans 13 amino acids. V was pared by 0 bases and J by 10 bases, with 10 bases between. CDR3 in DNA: TGTGCCTGGAGTGTAGGGGGTCGGTCACCCCTCCACTTT. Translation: CAWSVGGRSPLHF.

CDR3 DNA: TGTGCCAGCAGACCCCATCGGGGACAGCTTACCGGGGAGCTGTTTTTT. It encodes CASRPHRGQLTGELFF. The V and J genes are TRBV28 and TRBJ2-2, with 7 bases lining up with TRBD1. The CDR3 totals 16 residues. J was trimmed by 5 bases and V by 6 bases; bases with no gene match: 12. The germline V gene encodes CDR1 MDHEN and CDR2 SYDVKM.

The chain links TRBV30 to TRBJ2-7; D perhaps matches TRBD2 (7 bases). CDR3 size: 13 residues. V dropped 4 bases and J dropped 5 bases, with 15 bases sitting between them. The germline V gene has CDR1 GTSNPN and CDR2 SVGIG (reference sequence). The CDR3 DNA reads TGTGCCTGGAACGGGGGGCGCGGAGACGAGCAGTACTTC. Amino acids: CAWNGGRGDEQYF. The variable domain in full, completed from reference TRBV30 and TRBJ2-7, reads SQTIHQWPATLVQPVGSPLSLECTVEGTSNPNLYWYRQAAGRGLQLLFYSVGIGQISSEVPQNLSASRPQDRQFILSSKKLLLSDSGFYLCAWNGGRGDEQYFGPGTRLTVT.

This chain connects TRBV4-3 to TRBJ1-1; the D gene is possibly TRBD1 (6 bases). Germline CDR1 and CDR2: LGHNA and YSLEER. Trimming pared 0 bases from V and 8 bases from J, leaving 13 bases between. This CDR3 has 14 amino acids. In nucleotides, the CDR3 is TGCGCCAGCAGCCAAGATCGGGGGGCCGGCGAAGCTTTCTTT. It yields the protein CASSQDRGAGEAFF.

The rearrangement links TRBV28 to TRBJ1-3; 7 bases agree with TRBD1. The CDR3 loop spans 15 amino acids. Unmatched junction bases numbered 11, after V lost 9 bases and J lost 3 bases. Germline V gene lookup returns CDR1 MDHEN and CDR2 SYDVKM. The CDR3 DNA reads TGTGCCAGTACCTCCGGGACAGCGTTTGGAAACACCATATATTTT. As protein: CASTSGTAFGNTIYF. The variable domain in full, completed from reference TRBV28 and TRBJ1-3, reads DVKVTQSSRYLVKRTGEKVFLECVQDMDHENMFWYRQDPGLGLRLIYFSYDVKMKEKGDIPEGYSVSREKKERFSLILESASTNQTSMYLCASTSGTAFGNTIYFGEGSWLTVV.

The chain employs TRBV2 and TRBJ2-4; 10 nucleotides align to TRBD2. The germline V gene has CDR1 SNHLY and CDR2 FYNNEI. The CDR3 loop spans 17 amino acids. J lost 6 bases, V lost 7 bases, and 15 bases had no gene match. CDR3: CASTPSRQREGRNIQYF. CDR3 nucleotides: TGTGCCAGCACTCCCTCGAGACAGCGGGAGGGGAGAAACATTCAGTACTTC.

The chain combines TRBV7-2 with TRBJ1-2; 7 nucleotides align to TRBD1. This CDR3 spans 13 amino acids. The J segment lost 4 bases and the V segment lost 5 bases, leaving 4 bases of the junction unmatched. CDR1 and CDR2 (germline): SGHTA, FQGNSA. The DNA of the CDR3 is TGTGCCAGCAGCCCAACAGGGGTCTATGGCTACACCTTC. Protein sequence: CASSPTGVYGYTF.

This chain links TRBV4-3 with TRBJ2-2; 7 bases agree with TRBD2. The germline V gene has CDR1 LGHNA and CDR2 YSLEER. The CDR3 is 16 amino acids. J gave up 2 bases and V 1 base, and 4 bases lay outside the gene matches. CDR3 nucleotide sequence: TGCGCCAGCAGCCAAGTGGCGGGGGATAACACCGGGGAGCTGTTTTTT. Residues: CASSQVAGDNTGELFF.

Here the CDR3 DNA reads TGTGCCATCAGTGAGTCAGGGGAGAGCAATCAGCCCCAGCATTTT. It translates to CAISESGESNQPQHF. The chain is built from TRBV10-3 and TRBJ1-5; D might be TRBD1 (5 bases). This CDR3 contains 15 residues. V lost 0 bases and J lost 1, with 7 bases in between. The V gene's germline CDR1 is ENHRY and CDR2 SYGVKD.

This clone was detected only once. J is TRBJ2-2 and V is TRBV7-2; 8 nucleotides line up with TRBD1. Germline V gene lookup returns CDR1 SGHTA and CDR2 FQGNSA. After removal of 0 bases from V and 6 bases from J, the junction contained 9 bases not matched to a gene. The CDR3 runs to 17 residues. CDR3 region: CASSLARTGRPAGELFF. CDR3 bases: TGTGCCAGCAGCTTAGCGCGGACAGGGCGACCCGCCGGGGAGCTGTTTTTT.

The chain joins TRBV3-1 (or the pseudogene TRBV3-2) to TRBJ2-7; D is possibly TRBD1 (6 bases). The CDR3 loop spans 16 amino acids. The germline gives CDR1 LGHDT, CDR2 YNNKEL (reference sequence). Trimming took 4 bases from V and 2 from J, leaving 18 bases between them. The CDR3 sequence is CASSPQDSGLTYEQYF. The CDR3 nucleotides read TGTGCCAGCAGCCCTCAGGACAGTGGGTTAACCTACGAGCAGTACTTC.

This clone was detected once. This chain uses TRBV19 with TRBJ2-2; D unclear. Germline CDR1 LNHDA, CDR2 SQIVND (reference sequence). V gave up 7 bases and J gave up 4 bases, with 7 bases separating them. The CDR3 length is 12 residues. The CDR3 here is CASTFGTGELFF. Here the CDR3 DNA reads TGTGCCAGTACGTTCGGCACCGGGGAGCTGTTTTTT.

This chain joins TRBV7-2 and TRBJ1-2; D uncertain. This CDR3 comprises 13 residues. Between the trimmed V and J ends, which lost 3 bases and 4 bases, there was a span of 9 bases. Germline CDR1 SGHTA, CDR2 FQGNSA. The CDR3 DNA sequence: TGTGCCAGCAGCTTTAAGGGATCCTATGGCTACACCTTC. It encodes CASSFKGSYGYTF.

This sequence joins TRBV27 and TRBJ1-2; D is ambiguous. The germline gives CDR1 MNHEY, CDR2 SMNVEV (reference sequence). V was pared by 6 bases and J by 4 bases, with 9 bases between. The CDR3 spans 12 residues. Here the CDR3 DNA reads TGTGCCAGCAGCTCGGGAAGCTATGGCTACACCTTC. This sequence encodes CASSSGSYGYTF.

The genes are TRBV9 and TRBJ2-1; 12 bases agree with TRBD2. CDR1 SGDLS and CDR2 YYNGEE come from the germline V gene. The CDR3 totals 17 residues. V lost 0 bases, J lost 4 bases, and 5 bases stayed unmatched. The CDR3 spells CASSVDGLAGPYNEQFF. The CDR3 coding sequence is TGTGCCAGCAGCGTAGATGGACTAGCGGGGCCTTACAATGAGCAGTTCTTC.

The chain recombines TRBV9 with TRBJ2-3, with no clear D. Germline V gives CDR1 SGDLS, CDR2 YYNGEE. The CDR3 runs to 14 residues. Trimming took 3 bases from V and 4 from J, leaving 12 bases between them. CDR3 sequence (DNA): TGTGCCAGCAGCGCGAGGTACGCCGCAGATACGCAGTATTTT. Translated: CASSARYAADTQYF. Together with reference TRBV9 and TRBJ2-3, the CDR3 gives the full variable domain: DSGVTQTPKHLITATGQRVTLRCSPRSGDLSVYWYQQSLDQGLQFLIQYYNGEERAKGNILERFSAQQFPDLHSELNLSSLELGDSALYFCASSARYAADTQYFGPGTRLTVL.

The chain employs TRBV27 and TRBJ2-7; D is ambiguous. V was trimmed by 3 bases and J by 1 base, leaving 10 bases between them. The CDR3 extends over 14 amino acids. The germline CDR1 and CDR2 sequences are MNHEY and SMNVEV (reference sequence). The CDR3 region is CASSFSSSSYEQYF. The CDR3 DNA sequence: TGTGCCAGCAGTTTTAGCAGCTCATCCTACGAGCAGTACTTC.

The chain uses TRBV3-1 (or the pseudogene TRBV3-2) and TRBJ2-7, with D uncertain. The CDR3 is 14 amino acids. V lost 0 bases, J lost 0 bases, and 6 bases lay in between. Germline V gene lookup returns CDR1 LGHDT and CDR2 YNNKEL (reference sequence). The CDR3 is CASSQDPNSYEQYF. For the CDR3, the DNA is TGTGCCAGCAGCCAAGACCCTAACTCCTACGAGCAGTACTTC.

The CDR3 bases are TGCGCCAGCAGCCAAGGGGGGCAGGAGTATAGCAATCAGCCCCAGCATTTT. Its protein product is CASSQGGQEYSNQPQHF. J is TRBJ1-5 and V is TRBV4-3; weak D call: TRBD1 (6 bases). Germline CDR1 is LGHNA and CDR2 is YSLEER. CDR3 length: 17 amino acids. Trimming shortened V by 1 base and J by 0 bases, and 13 bases separated the two germline ends.

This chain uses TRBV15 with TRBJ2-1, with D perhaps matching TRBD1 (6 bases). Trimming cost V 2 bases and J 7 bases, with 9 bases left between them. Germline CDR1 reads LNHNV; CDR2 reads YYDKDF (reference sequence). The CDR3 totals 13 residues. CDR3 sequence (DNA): TGTGCCACCAGCAGACAGGGGAAGAATGAGCAGTTCTTC. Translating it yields CATSRQGKNEQFF.